Each of the 25 T cell receptor beta chains below was sequenced from the same sample in a study of CD8+ T cells in alopecia areata. The sequencing template was cDNA reverse transcribed from extracted RNA. Here immunoSEQ multiplex PCR was the method, and the copy in TCRdb shows in-frame clones only, minus some. This table has more than 200,000 clones, under 70% appearing once. The sample's treatment: oral pan-JAK inhibitor, 5-10 mg twice daily. The sequences come from CD4+ T cells sorted from blood, collected at week 4, from a patient treated with tofacitinib. These receptors were collected from a human donor with alopecia areata.

The chain uses TRBV30 and TRBJ1-5, with TRBD1 identical over 9 bases. The germline V gene encodes CDR1 GTSNPN and CDR2 SVGIG (reference sequence). The V and J ends lost 4 bases and 2 bases, in that order; junction bases with no gene match: 3. The CDR3 has 14 residues. The DNA of the CDR3 is TGTGCCTGGACGAGACAGGGGGGCAATCAGCCCCAGCATTTT. This encodes CAWTRQGGNQPQHF.

The CDR3 DNA reads TGTGCCAGCAGCTTGGTCGGACTAGCGGGGGGAGAGCAGTTCTTC. Its translation is CASSLVGLAGGEQFF. The V gene is TRBV7-2, the J gene TRBJ2-1; 14 nucleotides line up with TRBD2. The germline V gene encodes CDR1 SGHTA and CDR2 FQGNSA. The CDR3 loop spans 15 amino acids. V lost 3 bases to trimming and J lost 10 bases; unmatched junction nucleotides: 5.

This clone came up a few times. The rearrangement joins TRBV30 to TRBJ2-2; D is unresolved. This CDR3 is built from 12 residues. Trimming stripped 4 bases from V and 5 bases from J, with 8 bases between. Germline assignment: CDR1 GTSNPN and CDR2 SVGIG (reference sequence). The CDR3 region is CAWNLQTGELFF. The CDR3 coding sequence is TGTGCCTGGAACCTACAAACCGGGGAGCTGTTTTTT.

In DNA, the CDR3 is TGTGCCAGCGGGGACCCACCAGTGGAGCCCCAGCATTTT. Its translation is CASGDPPVEPQHF. The rearrangement joins TRBV6-1 to TRBJ1-5, with D perhaps TRBD1 (5 bases). V dropped 8 bases and J dropped 8 bases, with 16 bases sitting between them. The germline CDR1 and CDR2 sequences are MNHNS and SASEGT. This CDR3 has 13 residues.

The chain recombines TRBV11-3 with TRBJ2-3, with D perhaps matching TRBD1 (6 bases). The ends were cut back, 2 bases at V and 0 bases at J, with 15 bases in the middle. The CDR3 has 17 residues. In germline, CDR1 is SGHNT, CDR2 YENEEA. CDR3 sequence reads: CASSLITGITSTDTQYF. The CDR3 DNA reads as TGTGCCAGCAGCTTAATAACAGGGATTACTAGCACAGATACGCAGTATTTT.

This chain's CDR3 is CASSVGTGLAGYEQYF. The CDR3 bases are TGTGCCAGCAGCGTAGGAACGGGACTAGCGGGGTACGAGCAGTACTTC. The genes are TRBV9 and TRBJ2-7; TRBD2 matches 13 bases. CDR1 SGDLS and CDR2 YYNGEE come from the germline V gene. The CDR3 extends over 16 amino acids. V lost 0 bases to trimming and J lost 4 bases; unmatched junction nucleotides: 4.

Concerning this clone: A junction boundary mismatches the germline segment, possibly from a read error. CDR3 residues: CASSLGGLSFTHF. The CDR3 bases are TGTGCCAGCAGCTTGGGGGGACTTAGCTTCACCCATTTT. V usage is TRBV5-6 and J usage is TRBJ2-3; TRBD2 is a possible D gene (6 bases). The CDR3 sequence is 13 residues long. Germline CDR1 reads SGHDT; CDR2 reads YYEEEE. Complete variable domain (other parts from reference TRBV5-6 and TRBJ2-3): DAGVTQSPTHLIKTRGQQVTLRCSPKSGHDTVSWYQQALGQGPQFIFQYYEEEERQRGNFPDRFSGHQFPNYSSELNVNALLLGDSALYLCASSLGGLSFTHFGPGTRLTVL.

The V and J genes are TRBV7-9 and TRBJ1-5, with D maybe TRBD1 (5 bases). CDR3 length equals 14 residues. Trimming cost V 5 bases and J 3 bases, with 11 bases left between them. Germline values: CDR1 SEHNR, CDR2 FQNEAQ (reference sequence). CDR3 coding DNA: TGTGCCAGCAGCCCTCAGACAGCCAATCAGCCCCAGCATTTT. Amino acid sequence: CASSPQTANQPQHF.

The chain joins TRBV5-1 to TRBJ2-3, with D unresolved. The CDR3 totals 13 residues. Germline CDR1 and CDR2: SGHRS and YFSETQ. V was pared by 6 bases and J by 6 bases, with 14 bases between. CDR3 in amino acids: CASTAIQLDTQYF. As DNA, the CDR3 is TGCGCCAGCACCGCCATACAGCTGGATACGCAGTATTTT.

The rearrangement uses TRBV6-6 and TRBJ1-1; TRBD1 aligns across 7 bases. The CDR3 runs 13 residues. Germline V gene sequence: CDR1 MNHNY, CDR2 SVGAGI (reference sequence). Losses at the gene ends were 5 bases for V and 2 bases for J; bases not matched to a gene: 2. The CDR3 here is CASSRGLNTEAFF. As DNA, the CDR3 is TGTGCCAGCAGTAGGGGGCTTAACACTGAAGCTTTCTTT.

Here the CDR3 reads CAWGIGSYNSPLHF. Here the CDR3 DNA reads TGTGCCTGGGGGATAGGTTCCTATAATTCACCCCTCCACTTT. J is TRBJ1-6 and V is TRBV30; unclear D gene. From germline, CDR1 is GTSNPN and CDR2 SVGIG (reference sequence). V lost 5 bases and J lost 1, with 9 bases in between. This CDR3 has 14 residues.

The chain couples TRBV30 to TRBJ1-1; the D gene is possibly TRBD1 (6 bases). The V end lost 2 bases, the J end lost 6 bases, and 16 bases lay between the germline ends. Germline-derived CDR1 and CDR2 are GTSNPN and SVGIG (reference sequence). The CDR3 is 14 amino acids. This chain's CDR3 is CAWSITLGASEAFF. Written as DNA, the CDR3 is TGTGCCTGGAGTATTACTTTGGGGGCGTCTGAAGCTTTCTTT.

This clone was seen more than once but under ten times. This chain joins TRBV10-3 and TRBJ2-3; D gene unclear. V lost 7 bases and J lost 0, with 11 bases in between. Germline V lookup: CDR1 ENHRY, CDR2 SYGVKD. The CDR3 extends over 14 amino acids. The DNA for the CDR3 is TGTGCCATCATGGATAGCACTAGCACAGATACGCAGTATTTT. This translates into CAIMDSTSTDTQYF.

This clone was seen a few times. In nucleotides, the CDR3 is TGTGCCAGCAGCGTCTCCGGGACTACGAACACCGGGGAGCTGTTTTTT. This codes for CASSVSGTTNTGELFF. V usage is TRBV9 and J usage is TRBJ2-2; 7 bases agree with TRBD2. CDR3 length equals 16 residues. Germline V gene sequence: CDR1 SGDLS, CDR2 YYNGEE. V lost 2 bases and J lost 0; bases outside the gene matches: 4. Supplemented by reference TRBV9 and TRBJ2-2, the full variable domain reads DSGVTQTPKHLITATGQRVTLRCSPRSGDLSVYWYQQSLDQGLQFLIQYYNGEERAKGNILERFSAQQFPDLHSELNLSSLELGDSALYFCASSVSGTTNTGELFFGEGSRLTVL.

V and J are TRBV5-6 and TRBJ2-5; D may correspond to TRBD1 or TRBD2 (5 bases each). CDR3 length: 15 amino acids. Trimming cost V 3 bases and J 1 base, with 13 bases left between them. The germline CDR1 and CDR2 sequences are SGHDT and YYEEEE. CDR3 nucleotides: TGTGCCAGCAGCTCATGGGGACCCCGCCAAGAGACCCAGTACTTC. Amino acid sequence: CASSSWGPRQETQYF.

The rearrangement links TRBV27 to TRBJ2-3; tentatively, D is TRBD2 (6 bases). This CDR3 has 15 amino acids. Germline CDR1 MNHEY, CDR2 SMNVEV (reference sequence). Trimming took 3 bases from V and 3 from J, leaving 13 bases between them. CDR3 DNA: TGTGCCAGCAGTTTGGTTCGGGGGAGGACAGATACGCAGTATTTT. Encoded protein: CASSLVRGRTDTQYF.

The V call is TRBV27, the J call TRBJ1-6; D gene ambiguous. CDR1 MNHEY and CDR2 SMNVEV come from the germline V gene (reference sequence). V lost 3 bases, J lost 6 bases, and 9 bases lay in between. CDR3 length: 14 amino acids. The CDR3 DNA sequence: TGTGCCAGCAGTTTGTTACAACCTAATTCACCCCTCCACTTT. Translating gives CASSLLQPNSPLHF.

This clone was detected a few times. This chain connects TRBV5-1 to TRBJ2-7; D might be TRBD2 (5 bases). From germline, CDR1 is SGHRS and CDR2 YFSETQ. V lost 4 bases and J lost 0, with 14 bases in between. The CDR3 runs to 15 residues. This CDR3 is CASSPGERSSYEQYF. The CDR3 DNA follows: TGCGCCAGCAGCCCCGGGGAACGTTCCTCCTACGAGCAGTACTTC. Full variable domain (outside the CDR3, taken from reference TRBV5-1 and TRBJ2-7): KAGVTQTPRYLIKTRGQQVTLSCSPISGHRSVSWYQQTPGQGLQFLFEYFSETQRNKGNFPGRFSGRQFSNSRSEMNVSTLELGDSALYLCASSPGERSSYEQYFGPGTRLTVT.

The chain recombines TRBV2 with TRBJ2-3; D uncertain. The germline V and J ends were trimmed by 6 bases and 0 bases, with 13 bases remaining between them. CDR1 and CDR2 from the germline V gene are SNHLY and FYNNEI. The CDR3 has 15 amino acids. This chain's CDR3 is CASRARRTSTDTQYF. CDR3 in DNA: TGTGCCAGCAGGGCACGCAGAACTAGCACAGATACGCAGTATTTT.

The chain is built from TRBV4-1 and TRBJ2-5; 7 bases fit TRBD1. CDR1 MGHRA and CDR2 YSYEKL come from the germline V gene. The CDR3 contains 15 residues. After removal of 3 bases from V and 2 bases from J, the junction contained 6 bases not matched to a gene. The CDR3 DNA follows: TGCGCCAGCAGCCATATCGGACAGGTACAAGAGACCCAGTACTTC. The encoded protein is CASSHIGQVQETQYF.

In nucleotides, the CDR3 is TGCGCCAGCAGCCGGACCGGGACAGGGCAGGACGAGCAGTACTTC. Translation gives CASSRTGTGQDEQYF. The chain has TRBV4-1 and TRBJ2-7; 9 bases line up with TRBD1. There are 15 residues in the CDR3. J lost 5 bases, V lost 4 bases, and 9 bases had no gene match. Germline assignment: CDR1 MGHRA and CDR2 YSYEKL.

This chain connects TRBV6-4 to TRBJ1-5, with D tentatively TRBD1 (6 bases). The V end was cut by 5 bases, the J end by 4 bases, with 9 bases between. The CDR3 runs to 13 residues. CDR1 MRHNA and CDR2 SNTAGT come from the germline V gene. The CDR3 DNA is TGTGCCAGCAGTTCGGACAGTAATCAGCCCCAGCATTTT. Translated: CASSSDSNQPQHF.

The chain employs TRBV19 and TRBJ1-4; TRBD1 aligns across 9 bases. Germline values: CDR1 LNHDA, CDR2 SQIVND (reference sequence). After removal of 5 bases from V and 8 bases from J, the junction contained 6 bases not matched to a gene. There are 14 residues in the CDR3. The CDR3 region is CASSAQGAGEKLFF. Written as DNA, the CDR3 is TGTGCCAGTAGTGCACAGGGGGCAGGAGAAAAACTGTTTTTT.

This chain links TRBV4-3 with TRBJ1-6; D remains ambiguous. Trimming stripped 0 bases from V and 10 bases from J, with 10 bases between. CDR1 and CDR2 from the germline V gene are LGHNA and YSLEER. This CDR3 spans 14 amino acids. DNA of the CDR3: TGCGCCAGCAGCCAAGATCAGCAGGCATCACCCCTCCACTTT. It yields the protein CASSQDQQASPLHF.

This clone was counted once. This rearrangement joins TRBV2 to TRBJ2-3; D possibly matches TRBD1 or TRBD2 (5 bases each). There are 13 residues in the CDR3. The germline CDR1 and CDR2 sequences are SNHLY and FYNNEI. Trimming removed 8 bases at V and 4 bases at J, with 13 bases between. CDR3: CASLRDHADTQYF. In nucleotides, the CDR3 is TGTGCCAGCCTGAGGGACCATGCAGATACGCAGTATTTT.